The T cell receptor beta chain under discussion was sequenced for a study of T cell responses to AZD1222 COVID-19 vaccine. Study-level points and caveats: Receipt of two AZD1222 doses was followed by a rise in Spike-specific TCR breadth and depth. Unmutated variant regions are reportedly the target of nearly half of TCRs that are spike-specific. Regions 160-218 and 743-854 dominated among vaccine-associated CD4 TCRs spanning spike.

Generated by immunoSEQ multiplex PCR, the TCRdb table keeps only in-frame clones and is missing some. The table has roughly 100,000 clones, about 87% seen once. Germline V gene sequence: CDR1 SGHTA, CDR2 FQGNSA. This CDR3 comprises 16 residues. V dropped 2 bases and J dropped 4 bases, with 15 bases sitting between them. On this clone itself: Its antigen is currently unknown.

The specimen was peripheral blood, collected on day 0 of AZD1222 vaccination. The origin of this receptor is an adult in good health. The V gene is TRBV7-2, the J gene TRBJ1-5; D may be TRBD1 (6 bases). The CDR3 loop reads CASSLITGKGNQPQHF. CDR3 nucleotide sequence: TGTGCCAGCAGCTTAATAACAGGGAAGGGGAATCAGCCCCAGCATTTT.